The present TCR beta chain was sequenced within a study of molecular identifiers for immune sequencing clone quantification. Whole-study findings and limits: Whereas clones above 20 RNA copies held under 1% of naive-cell molecules, they held over 98% of effector molecules.

TCRdb analysed the PCR reads with MiXCR anew, one entry per CDR3 protein. The sample includes under 600,000 distinct CDR3 sequences, roughly 23% of them seen just once. Germline V CDR1 and CDR2: SGHVS, FNYEAQ. V was clipped by 4 bases and J by 6 bases; unmatched bases: 6. This CDR3 region has 15 residues. As regards this clonotype: The antigen is not known.

This sequence joins TRBV7-6 and TRBJ1-6; 7 bases match TRBD1. The sample comprised naive CD8+ T cells from blood, with Jurkat cell RNA spiked in. Subset here: FACS-sorted CD8+CD4-CCR7+CD45RA+ naive T cells. This sequence originates from a human donor in good health. Some libraries in this study had Jurkat cell RNA spiked in. The CDR3 spells CASSSRQGINSPLHF. The CDR3, as DNA: TGTGCCAGCAGCTCGAGACAGGGTATTAATTCACCCCTCCACTTT.